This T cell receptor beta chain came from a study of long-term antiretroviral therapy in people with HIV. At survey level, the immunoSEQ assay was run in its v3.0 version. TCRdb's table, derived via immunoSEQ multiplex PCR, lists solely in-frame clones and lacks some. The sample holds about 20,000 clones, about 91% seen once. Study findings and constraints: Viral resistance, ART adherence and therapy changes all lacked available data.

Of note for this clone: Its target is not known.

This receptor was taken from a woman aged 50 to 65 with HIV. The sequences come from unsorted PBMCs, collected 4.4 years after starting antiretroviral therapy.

CDR3 coding DNA: TGTGCAAGTAGGGGACAGGGAGTCATCCACGAGCAGTACTTC. It codes for CASRGQGVIHEQYF. The chain joins TRBV12-2 to TRBJ2-7; the table's D call TRBD1 went unverified against the DNA. TRBV12-2 is assigned pseudogene status. The CDR3 is 14 amino acids.